A selection of T cell receptor beta chains follows, all from one sample in a study of CD8 T cells in ankylosing spondylitis. One entry per CDR3 protein, called by TCRdb with MiXCR from the 5' RACE reads. The sample shows 200,000 to 300,000 distinct CDR3 sequences, around 25% of them seen only once. Sequenced sample: blood, either unsorted or a sorted T cell fraction (not recorded which). Receptors originate from a male donor with ankylosing spondylitis or in good health (not recorded which). Both conserved end residues are part of each CDR3. A D gene is named only where the DNA matches it firmly. Some rows mark clone size as missing; the rest say once, few, many or name a class of expanded clone.

size	V	J	D	CDR3	DNA
few	TRBV12-3/TRBV12-4	TRBJ2-7	TRBD1	CASRDTGGSYEQYF	TGTGCCAGCAGAGATACAGGGGGCTCCTACGAGCAGTACTTC
NA	TRBV20-1	TRBJ2-7	TRBD2	CSAGTSAYEQYF	TGCAGTGCCGGGACTAGCGCCTACGAGCAGTACTTC
NA	TRBV2	TRBJ2-3	NA	CASSTGPDTQYF	TGTGCCAGCAGTACGGGTCCAGATACGCAGTATTTT
NA	TRBV12-3/TRBV12-4	TRBJ1-5	NA	CASSREGQPQHF	TGTGCCAGCAGTAGGGAAGGGCAGCCCCAGCATTTT
NA	TRBV10-2	TRBJ2-7	NA	CASSDLSGTPRYEQYF	TGCGCCAGCAGTGACCTATCCGGGACGCCCCGCTACGAGCAGTACTTC
few	TRBV27	TRBJ1-6	TRBD1	CASSPGQGASPLHF	TGTGCCAGCAGTCCCGGACAGGGTGCTTCACCCCTCCACTTT
many	TRBV12-3/TRBV12-4	TRBJ2-3	NA	CASSSGDTQYF	TGTGCCAGCAGCTCCGGGGATACGCAGTATTTT
NA	TRBV4-1	TRBJ2-7	NA	CASSQDRSPSEQYF	TGCGCCAGCAGCCAAGACCGAAGTCCTAGCGAGCAGTACTTC
NA	TRBV6-5	TRBJ2-1	NA	CASKEGGEQFF	TGTGCCAGCAAGGAAGGGGGTGAGCAGTTCTTC
many	TRBV6-1	TRBJ2-3	TRBD1	CASKQGLSTDTQYF	TGTGCCAGTAAACAGGGGTTGAGCACAGATACGCAGTATTTT
many	TRBV28	TRBJ1-2	TRBD1	CASSPSTGGGYTF	TGTGCCAGCAGCCCATCTACAGGGGGTGGCTACACCTTC
NA	TRBV2	TRBJ2-6	TRBD1	CASSRDRVAGANVLTF	TGTGCCAGCAGTCGGGACAGGGTGGCCGGGGCCAACGTCCTGACTTTC
NA	TRBV12-3/TRBV12-4	TRBJ2-3	NA	CASSLSASGTDTQYF	TGTGCCAGCAGTTTGTCGGCTAGCGGCACAGATACGCAGTATTTT
many	TRBV25-1	TRBJ2-3	TRBD1	CASSADRDSTDTQYF	TGTGCCAGCAGTGCGGACAGGGATAGCACAGATACGCAGTATTTT
few	TRBV20-1	TRBJ2-4	NA	CSARDYGLGIQYF	TGCAGTGCTAGAGATTACGGCCTTGGCATTCAGTACTTC
many	TRBV29-1	TRBJ2-1	NA	CSVGGRSGNEQFF	TGCAGCGTTGGGGGGAGGTCGGGCAATGAGCAGTTCTTC
NA	TRBV4-1	TRBJ2-3	NA	CASRELDTQYF	TGCGCCAGCCGGGAGTTAGATACGCAGTATTTT
few	TRBV6-1	TRBJ2-2	NA	CASSTLTGTGELFF	TGTGCCAGCAGCACCCTAACAGGGACCGGGGAGCTGTTTTTT
NA	TRBV5-1	TRBJ2-3	TRBD1	CASSEGQGTDTQYF	TGCGCCAGCAGCGAAGGACAGGGCACAGATACGCAGTATTTT
few	TRBV18	TRBJ2-7	TRBD1	CASSTRGTAEPYEQYF	TGTGCCAGCTCGACCAGGGGGACAGCGGAGCCCTACGAGCAGTACTTC
NA	TRBV11-2	TRBJ2-4	TRBD2	CASSKPGLAGSGNIQYF	TGTGCCAGCAGCAAACCGGGACTAGCGGGGAGTGGTAACATTCAGTACTTC
many	TRBV20-1	TRBJ1-2	NA	CSAHLVGRYGYTF	TGCAGTGCCCACCTCGTGGGCCGCTATGGCTACACCTTC
many	TRBV3-1	TRBJ2-6	NA	CASSQGGANVLTF	TGTGCCAGCAGCCAAGGTGGGGCCAACGTCCTGACTTTC
few	TRBV6-5	TRBJ1-3	NA	CASSYTDTQFSGNTIYF	TGTGCCAGCAGTTACACCGACACTCAATTCTCTGGAAACACCATATATTTT